The T cell receptor (beta chain) under discussion was sequenced for a study of cytomegalovirus exposure and HLA in healthy donors. In the study overall: As released early, the data held about 85 million unique TCRs from HLA-typed donors.

V dropped 4 bases and J dropped 3; count of bases not matched to a gene: 7. This CDR3 has 16 residues. Germline values: CDR1 MDHEN, CDR2 SYDVKM. General study points: Analyzed later, association rates of TCRs varied across HLA loci, with DRB1 most and HLA-C fewest. As was reported, the classifier diagnosed cytomegalovirus status with high specificity and sensitivity.

These donors, healthy bone marrow donors, were studied. The PCR contained 60 Vbeta and 13 Jbeta primers. Method: immunoSEQ multiplex PCR; TCRdb's copy keeps in-frame clones and lacks some. The sample carries about 150,000 clones, about 85% recorded once. As for this clone: Its antigen is as yet unknown.

The sequenced material came from PBMCs. The TCR sequence derives from a man aged 45-65 years in good health and CMV-seropositive. This chain joins TRBV28 and TRBJ2-2; TRBD1 agrees at 8 bases. The CDR3 DNA reads TGTGCCAGCAGTTCGCCGGGACAGGTCGACACCGGGGAGCTGTTTTTT. Amino acid sequence: CASSSPGQVDTGELFF.